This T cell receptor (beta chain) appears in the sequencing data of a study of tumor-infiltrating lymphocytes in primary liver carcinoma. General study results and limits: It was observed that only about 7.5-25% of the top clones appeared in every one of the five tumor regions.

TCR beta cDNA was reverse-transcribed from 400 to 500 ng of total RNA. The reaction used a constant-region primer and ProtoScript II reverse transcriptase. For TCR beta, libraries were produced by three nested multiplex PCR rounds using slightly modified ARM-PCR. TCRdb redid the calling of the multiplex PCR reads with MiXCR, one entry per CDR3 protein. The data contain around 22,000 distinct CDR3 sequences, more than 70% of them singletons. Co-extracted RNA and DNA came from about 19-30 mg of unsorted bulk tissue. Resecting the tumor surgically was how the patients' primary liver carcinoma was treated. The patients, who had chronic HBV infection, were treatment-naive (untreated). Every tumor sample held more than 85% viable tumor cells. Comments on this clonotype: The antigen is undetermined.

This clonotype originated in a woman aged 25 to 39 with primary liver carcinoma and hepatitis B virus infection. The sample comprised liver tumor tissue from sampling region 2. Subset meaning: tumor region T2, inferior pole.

In DNA, the CDR3 is TGTGCCAGCAGCTTAGTAGCAAGAAGCACAGATATGCAATATTTT. Residues: CASSLVARSTDMQYF. The chain is built from TRBV11-2 and TRBJ2-3; D is unclear. This CDR3 has 15 amino acids. Germline-derived CDR1 and CDR2 are SGHAT and FQNNGV. The V end lost 1 base, the J end lost 15 bases, and 23 bases lay between the germline ends.